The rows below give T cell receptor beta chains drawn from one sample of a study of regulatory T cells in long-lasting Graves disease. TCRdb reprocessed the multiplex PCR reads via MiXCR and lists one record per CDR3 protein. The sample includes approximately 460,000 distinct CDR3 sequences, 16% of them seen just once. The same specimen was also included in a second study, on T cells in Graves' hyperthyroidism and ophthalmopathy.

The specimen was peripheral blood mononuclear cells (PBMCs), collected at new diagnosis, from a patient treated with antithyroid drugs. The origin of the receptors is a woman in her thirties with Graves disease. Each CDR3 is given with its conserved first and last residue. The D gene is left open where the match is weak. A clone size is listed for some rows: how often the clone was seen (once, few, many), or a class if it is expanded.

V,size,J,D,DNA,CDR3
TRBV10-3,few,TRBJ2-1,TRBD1,TGTGCCATCAGTGAGTCTCGGACAGGGGCTGGCGATGAGCAGTTCTTC,CAISESRTGAGDEQFF
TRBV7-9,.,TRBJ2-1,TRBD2,TGTGCCAGCAGCTTAGCGTTACTAGCGGGAGGCGGGTCCTCCTACAATGAGCAGTTCTTC,CASSLALLAGGGSSYNEQFF
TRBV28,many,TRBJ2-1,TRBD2,TGTGCCAGCAGTTCCAAAGCGGGAGGGCGAGATGAGCAGTTCTTC,CASSSKAGGRDEQFF
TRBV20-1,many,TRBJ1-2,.,TGCAGTGCTAGAGATCCGGGGGTCTATGGCTACACCTTC,CSARDPGVYGYTF
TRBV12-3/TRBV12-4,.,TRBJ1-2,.,TGTGCCAGCACCCCCGCTCGGGACCGAGGCTACACCTTC,CASTPARDRGYTF
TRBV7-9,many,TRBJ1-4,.,TGTGCCAGCAGCTTAAAACGGGCCGAGGGGGAAAAACTGTTTTTT,CASSLKRAEGEKLFF
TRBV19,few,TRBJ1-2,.,TGTGCCAGTAGTATAGACAGGGCAAGCTATGGCTACACCTTC,CASSIDRASYGYTF
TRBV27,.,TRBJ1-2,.,TGTGCCAGCAGAACAGGGCTAAACTATGGCTACACCTTC,CASRTGLNYGYTF
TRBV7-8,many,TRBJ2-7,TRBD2,TGTGCCAGCAGCTTTCGTAGCGGGAGGGCCTCCGAGCAGTACTTC,CASSFRSGRASEQYF
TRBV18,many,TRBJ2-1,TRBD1,TGTGCCAGCTCACCACCGGGACAGGGGGCCGGTGAGCAGTTCTTC,CASSPPGQGAGEQFF
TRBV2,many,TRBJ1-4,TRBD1,TGTGCCAGCAGTAACAGGGGGCTAAATGAAAAACTGTTTTTT,CASSNRGLNEKLFF